Presented here are 25 T cell receptor beta chains from one specimen sequenced in a study of OX40 agonist ivuxolimab in advanced cancers. Libraries were made using the immunoSEQ multiplex PCR assay. Sourced from immuneACCESS, this table was stored by TCRdb with only in-frame sequences that have V and J called. A share of the clones is absent; for the studies checked, an unresolved V gene accounts for under half, and the remainder has no known explanation. This sample gives some 35,000 clones in total; about 83% of them show up just once. The biggest ten clones account for about 12% of the sample. Sequencing used CD4+ or CD8+ T cells sorted from blood, obtained in a trial of the OX40 agonist ivuxolimab. The receptor source for this set is an adult with an advanced solid tumor such as melanoma, head and neck, liver or kidney cancer.

The gene calls are TRBV5-6 and TRBJ2-3; no reliable D call. Germline lookup yields CDR1 SGHDT and CDR2 YYEEEE. With 2 bases removed from V and 2 bases from J, the gap between germline ends came to 15 bases. The CDR3 contains 16 residues. CDR3 in amino acids: CASSFLGTAPTDTQYF. DNA for the CDR3: TGTGCCAGCAGCTTTTTAGGAACAGCACCCACAGATACGCAGTATTTT.

This CDR3 is CASSLEGRQGAFF. CDR3 DNA: TGTGCCAGCAGCTTAGAGGGACGCCAGGGAGCTTTCTTT. V usage is TRBV7-9 and J usage is TRBJ1-1; D is perhaps TRBD1 (5 bases). V was cut by 1 base and J by 10 bases, with 13 bases left in between. CDR1 and CDR2 (germline): SEHNR, FQNEAQ (reference sequence). This CDR3 contains 13 residues. The whole variable domain, filled in from reference TRBV7-9 and TRBJ1-1, reads DTGVSQNPRHKITKRGQNVTFRCDPISEHNRLYWYRQTLGQGPEFLTYFQNEAQLEKSRLLSDRFSAERPKGSFSTLEIQRTEQGDSAMYLCASSLEGRQGAFFGQGTRLTVV.

V and J are TRBV4-1 and TRBJ1-2, with TRBD1 identical over 10 bases. The CDR3 is made up of 15 amino acids. V trimming: 0 bases; J trimming: 7 bases; junction bases outside the gene matches: 5. Germline-derived CDR1 and CDR2 are MGHRA and YSYEKL. Here the CDR3 DNA reads TGCGCCAGCAGCCAAGACCCACGACAGGGGGCTGGCTACACCTTC. It yields the protein CASSQDPRQGAGYTF.

The rearrangement uses TRBV6-6 and TRBJ2-1; 8 bases fit TRBD1. Per germline, CDR1 MNHNY and CDR2 SVGAGI (reference sequence). With V trimmed by 6 bases and J by 7 bases, 11 bases remained unmatched. The CDR3 is 15 residues long. CDR3 nucleotides: TGTGCCAGCAGCCCAGGGCAGGGGGCGCGGAATGAGCAGTTCTTC. It yields the protein CASSPGQGARNEQFF.

This clone was picked up one time. This chain uses TRBV28 with TRBJ2-7, with 9 bases fitting TRBD1. From germline, CDR1 is MDHEN and CDR2 SYDVKM. The CDR3 has 14 residues. V shed 4 bases and J 4 bases; nucleotides not matched to a gene: 5. The CDR3 region is CASSSGTGMYEQYF. As DNA, the CDR3 is TGTGCCAGCAGTTCCGGGACAGGGATGTACGAGCAGTACTTC. The full variable domain, its missing parts supplied by reference TRBV28 and TRBJ2-7, is DVKVTQSSRYLVKRTGEKVFLECVQDMDHENMFWYRQDPGLGLRLIYFSYDVKMKEKGDIPEGYSVSREKKERFSLILESASTNQTSMYLCASSSGTGMYEQYFGPGTRLTVT.

This chain links TRBV30 with TRBJ2-7, with 8 bases fitting TRBD1. Trimming took 8 bases from V and 9 from J; bases not matched to a gene: 12. Looked up from germline, CDR1 is GTSNPN and CDR2 is SVGIG (reference sequence). The CDR3 extends over 12 amino acids. Written as DNA, the CDR3 is TGTGCCGTCACAGGGGGTGGCTCTGCGCAGTACTTC. Translation gives CAVTGGGSAQYF.

The chain carries TRBV7-2 and TRBJ2-7; 10 bases align to TRBD2. With 8 bases clipped from V and 5 bases from J, the junction kept 15 bases outside the gene matches. The CDR3 spans 16 residues. Germline CDR1 reads SGHTA; CDR2 reads FQGNSA. The chain's CDR3 is CASAPPWSSGRNEQYF. CDR3 DNA: TGTGCCAGCGCTCCACCCTGGAGTAGCGGGAGGAACGAGCAGTACTTC.

J is TRBJ1-3 and V is TRBV5-6, with a weak D call TRBD1 (5 bases). This CDR3 is 14 amino acids long. CDR1 and CDR2 (germline): SGHDT, YYEEEE. V was shortened by 5 bases and J by 0 bases, with 9 bases between the two germline ends. CDR3 protein: CASSRDSSGNTIYF. As DNA, the CDR3 is TGTGCCAGCAGTCGCGACAGCTCTGGAAACACCATATATTTT.

The count of this clone is one. This chain links TRBV30 with TRBJ1-3; D is perhaps TRBD1 (5 bases). Trimming removed 2 bases at V and 2 bases at J, with 13 bases between. The CDR3 length is 15 residues. The germline V gene encodes CDR1 GTSNPN and CDR2 SVGIG (reference sequence). The CDR3, as DNA: TGTGCCTGGAGTACGGGACCTAGGCCTGGAAACACCATATATTTT. It specifies CAWSTGPRPGNTIYF.

This clone was counted only a few times. The chain carries TRBV7-9 and TRBJ1-2; tentatively, D is TRBD1 (5 bases). Trimming removed 4 bases at V and 2 bases at J, with 14 bases between. This CDR3 spans 15 amino acids. Germline loops: CDR1 SEHNR, CDR2 FQNEAQ (reference sequence). The CDR3 region has the DNA TGTGCCAGCAGCTCGTGGGGCGAGCGAAACTATGGCTACACCTTC. Amino acids: CASSSWGERNYGYTF.

The J gene is TRBJ2-5, the V gene TRBV7-9; 8 bases agree with TRBD1. This CDR3 comprises 15 residues. Germline CDR1 SEHNR, CDR2 FQNEAQ (reference sequence). V gave up 3 bases and J gave up 2 bases; unmatched junction bases: 5. In DNA form, the CDR3 reads TGTGCCAGCAGCTTTGGAGGGACAGGTCAAGAGACCCAGTACTTC. Encoded protein: CASSFGGTGQETQYF.

This rearrangement joins TRBV27 to TRBJ2-1; D remains unclear. V lost 2 bases to trimming and J lost 2 bases, with 13 bases between them. Germline V CDR1 and CDR2: MNHEY, SMNVEV (reference sequence). The CDR3 consists of 16 residues. CDR3 protein: CASSLSPSPTYNEQFF. Here the CDR3 DNA reads TGTGCCAGCAGTTTAAGTCCGTCACCTACCTACAATGAGCAGTTCTTC.

The rearrangement uses TRBV6-1 and TRBJ2-5, with D perhaps assigned TRBD1 or TRBD2 (5 bases each). CDR3 length: 16 amino acids. CDR1 is MNHNS and CDR2 is SASEGT in the germline V gene. V gave up 3 bases and J gave up 2 bases, with 16 bases separating them. The CDR3 is CASSESGDGPQETQYF. In DNA form, the CDR3 reads TGTGCCAGCAGTGAGTCCGGGGACGGGCCTCAAGAGACCCAGTACTTC.

This sequence joins TRBV5-1 and TRBJ2-3, with 12 nucleotides matching TRBD2. CDR3 length: 16 residues. Germline CDR1 SGHRS, CDR2 YFSETQ. The V segment lost 2 bases and the J segment 1 base; nucleotides outside the gene matches: 2. The CDR3 DNA follows: TGCGCCAGCAGCTTTCTAGCGGGGGGGGGCACAGATACGCAGTATTTT. As protein: CASSFLAGGGTDTQYF.

The chain is built from TRBV4-1 and TRBJ2-4, with D possibly being TRBD2 (6 bases). Germline assignment: CDR1 MGHRA and CDR2 YSYEKL. The germline V and J ends were trimmed by 1 base and 8 bases, with 18 bases remaining between them. This CDR3 is built from 16 residues. The CDR3 DNA is TGCGCCAGCAGCCAAGGAAACGCCCGGAGGGCAGACATTCAGTACTTC. This sequence encodes CASSQGNARRADIQYF.

The gene calls are TRBV27 and TRBJ1-2, with 8 nucleotides matching TRBD1. This CDR3 region has 14 residues. The germline V gene has CDR1 MNHEY and CDR2 SMNVEV (reference sequence). V gave up 2 bases and J gave up 8 bases; unmatched junction bases: 7. CDR3 nucleotide sequence: TGTGCCAGCAGTTTAGGGTCAGGGGGCTTCGGCTACACCTTC. The encoded protein is CASSLGSGGFGYTF.

The V and J genes are TRBV28 and TRBJ2-2; 11 bases agree with TRBD1. Germline CDR1 is MDHEN and CDR2 is SYDVKM. This CDR3 has 17 residues. J lost 0 bases, V lost 6 bases, and 6 bases had no gene match. Here the CDR3 reads CASRGRDRGSNTGELFF. The CDR3 DNA follows: TGTGCCAGCAGAGGCCGGGACAGGGGGTCGAACACCGGGGAGCTGTTTTTT.

The chain is built from TRBV11-3 and TRBJ2-1, with a tentative D call TRBD1 (6 bases). Trimming took off 2 bases at V and 0 bases at J, with 11 bases between the two ends. Germline CDR1 SGHNT, CDR2 YENEEA. The CDR3 consists of 16 residues. In nucleotides, the CDR3 is TGTGCCAGCAGCTTATATGGACAGAGCTCCTACAATGAGCAGTTCTTC. This translates into CASSLYGQSSYNEQFF.

The chain joins TRBV30 to TRBJ2-7; 9 bases are shared with TRBD1. Germline lookup yields CDR1 GTSNPN and CDR2 SVGIG (reference sequence). The J segment lost 3 bases and the V segment lost 6 bases, leaving 6 bases of the junction unmatched. The CDR3 spans 13 residues. The CDR3 DNA is TGTGCCTGTCCGGGACAGGGTAACTACGAGCAGTACTTC. Amino acid sequence: CACPGQGNYEQYF.

This chain uses TRBV6-5 with TRBJ2-5; 10 bases map to TRBD1. This CDR3 is 15 amino acids long. The germline V gene has CDR1 MNHEY and CDR2 SVGAGI. V trimming: 7 bases; J trimming: 5 bases; junction bases outside the gene matches: 10. CDR3 sequence reads: CASKTGGIGSETQYF. CDR3 nucleotides: TGTGCCAGCAAGACAGGGGGCATCGGTTCTGAGACCCAGTACTTC.

A single count supports this clone. The J gene is TRBJ1-1, the V gene TRBV6-5; weak D call: TRBD1 (5 bases). The CDR3 runs 13 residues. V lost 6 bases and J lost 3, with 11 bases in between. Germline V gene sequence: CDR1 MNHEY, CDR2 SVGAGI. CDR3 bases: TGTGCCAGCAGCCGTTGGGGGTACACTGAAGCTTTCTTT. This sequence encodes CASSRWGYTEAFF.

The V and J genes are TRBV28 and TRBJ1-1; 7 positions match TRBD1. CDR1 is MDHEN and CDR2 is SYDVKM in the germline V gene. After removal of 8 bases from V and 0 bases from J, the junction contained 3 bases not matched to a gene. The CDR3 length is 13 residues. The CDR3 is CASGGQMNTEAFF. CDR3 in DNA: TGTGCCAGCGGGGGACAGATGAACACTGAAGCTTTCTTT.

The chain uses TRBV28 and TRBJ1-5, with D tentatively TRBD1 (5 bases). Trimming stripped 6 bases from V and 1 base from J, with 10 bases between. Germline assignment: CDR1 MDHEN and CDR2 SYDVKM. CDR3 size: 14 residues. The CDR3 DNA reads as TGTGCCAGCAGGGGGGGTCTCAGCAATCAGCCCCAGCATTTT. As protein: CASRGGLSNQPQHF.

The V and J genes are TRBV5-6 and TRBJ2-6; the D gene is possibly TRBD1 (6 bases). Germline loops: CDR1 SGHDT, CDR2 YYEEEE. Trimming stripped 2 bases from V and 0 bases from J, with 15 bases between. The CDR3 covers 18 residues. CDR3 DNA sequence: TGTGCCAGCAGCTTCCGGACAGTCAGTCCCTCTGGGGCCAACGTCCTGACTTTC. It yields the protein CASSFRTVSPSGANVLTF.

This chain links TRBV20-1 with TRBJ2-7; no firm D call. This CDR3 is built from 10 residues. The germline V and J ends were trimmed by 0 bases and 6 bases, with 3 bases remaining between them. Germline CDR1 and CDR2: DFQATT and SNEGSKA (reference sequence). This chain's CDR3 is CSAREAEQYF. The CDR3 DNA follows: TGCAGTGCTAGAGAGGCCGAGCAGTACTTC.